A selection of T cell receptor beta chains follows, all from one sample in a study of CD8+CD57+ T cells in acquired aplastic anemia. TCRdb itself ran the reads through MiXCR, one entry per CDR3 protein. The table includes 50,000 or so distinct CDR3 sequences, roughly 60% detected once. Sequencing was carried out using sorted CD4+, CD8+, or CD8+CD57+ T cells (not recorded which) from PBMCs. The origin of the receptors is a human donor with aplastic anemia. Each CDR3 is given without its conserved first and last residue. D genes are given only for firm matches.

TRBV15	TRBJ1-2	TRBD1	ATSYGTGAPGYT
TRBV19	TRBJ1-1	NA	ASRQTGRKNTEAF
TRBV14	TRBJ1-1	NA	ASSQVAGSNTEAF
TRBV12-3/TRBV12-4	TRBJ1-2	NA	ASSSDIYGYT
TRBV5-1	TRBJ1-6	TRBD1	ASNTGTGVHSPLH
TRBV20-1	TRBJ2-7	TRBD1	SARNPGQGGVEQY
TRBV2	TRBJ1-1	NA	ASTDGRGRTEAF
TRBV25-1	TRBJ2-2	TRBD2	ASSASSGGANTGELF
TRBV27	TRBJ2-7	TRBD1	ASAPGQFSYEQY
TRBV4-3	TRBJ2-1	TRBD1	ASSHVQGAGDEQF
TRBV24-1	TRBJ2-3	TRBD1	ATSDPQGPTDTQY
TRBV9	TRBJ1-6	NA	ASGGGMLNNSPLH
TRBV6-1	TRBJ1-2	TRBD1	AIDPTGGDYGYT
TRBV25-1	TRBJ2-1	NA	ASRPPGGNSEQF
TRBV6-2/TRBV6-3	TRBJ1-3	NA	ASSFGPPFGNTIY
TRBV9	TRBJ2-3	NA	ASSVRGPSTDTQY
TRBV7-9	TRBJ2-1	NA	ASGGHNEQF
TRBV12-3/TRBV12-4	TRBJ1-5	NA	ASSLSGVGQPQH
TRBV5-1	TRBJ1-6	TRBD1	ASSGGQSSYNSPLH
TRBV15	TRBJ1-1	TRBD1	ATSRDRGDTEAF
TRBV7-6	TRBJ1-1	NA	ASSLGSGEAF
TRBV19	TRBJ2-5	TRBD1	ASSISRGRKTQY
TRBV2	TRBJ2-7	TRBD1	ASSQRQGTYEQY
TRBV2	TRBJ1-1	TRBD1	ASRTGVGWTEAF
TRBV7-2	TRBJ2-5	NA	ASSFKGGDRRETQY
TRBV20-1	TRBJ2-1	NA	SAPIGLAPYNEQF
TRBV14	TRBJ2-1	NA	ASSQELYNEQF
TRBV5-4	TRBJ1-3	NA	ASSLGSAIFTGNTIY
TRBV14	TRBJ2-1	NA	ASSFSRNEQF
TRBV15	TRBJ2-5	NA	ATSRVKQGVGETQY
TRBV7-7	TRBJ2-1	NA	ASSTQGSNEQF
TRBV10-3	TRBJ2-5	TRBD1	AISESGQTQETQC
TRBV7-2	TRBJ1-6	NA	AIRNGRDNSPLH
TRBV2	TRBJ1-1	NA	ASSPRVSTNTEAF
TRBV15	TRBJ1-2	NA	ATSSRQGGYGYT
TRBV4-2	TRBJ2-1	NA	ASSQAAGYNEQF
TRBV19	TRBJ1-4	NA	ASSPGGVGEKLF
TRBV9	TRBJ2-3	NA	ASSVSSSTDTQY
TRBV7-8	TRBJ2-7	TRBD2	ASSLAAVAGSSSYEQY
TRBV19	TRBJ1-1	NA	ASSHDRSHTEAF
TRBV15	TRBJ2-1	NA	ATSRDRAVRAYNEQF
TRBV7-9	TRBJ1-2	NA	ASSLGRYGYT
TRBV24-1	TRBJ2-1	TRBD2	ATSRTSGRGGDEQF
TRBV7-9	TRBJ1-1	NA	ASSQETDLEAF
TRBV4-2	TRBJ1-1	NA	ASSQSTGGTEAF
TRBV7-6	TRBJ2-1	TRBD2	ASSLTSGGLSFHNEQF
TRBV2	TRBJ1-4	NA	ASSETGEINEELF
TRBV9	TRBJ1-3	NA	ASESGNTIY
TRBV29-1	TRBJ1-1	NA	SVMGNTEAF
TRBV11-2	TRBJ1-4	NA	ASTPGPENNEKLF
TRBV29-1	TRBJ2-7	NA	SVVQGRTYEQY
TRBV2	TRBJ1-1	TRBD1	ANSGSGQPNTEAF
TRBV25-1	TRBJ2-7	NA	ASSGRVVGEQY
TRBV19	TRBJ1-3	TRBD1	ASSRSTGEGNTIY
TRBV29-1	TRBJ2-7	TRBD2	SVLGLAGHEQY
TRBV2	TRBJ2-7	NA	ASSELEPLLYEQY